The sequence of this TCR beta chain was determined in a study of shared clonotypes between healthy human individuals. Turning to the study itself: Each donor had three CD4 naive, three CD4 memory, two CD8 naive and one CD8 memory plate.

V dropped 0 bases and J dropped 8 bases, with 19 bases sitting between them. This CDR3 spans 16 amino acids. Germline values: CDR1 MNHEY, CDR2 SVGAGI. Generated by immunoSEQ multiplex PCR, the TCRdb table keeps only in-frame clones and is missing some. Among 850,000 to 1,200,000 clones, around 75% were seen once, and the ten largest hold about 1.5%. In this sample, this clone turned up a few times. The V and J genes are TRBV6-5 and TRBJ1-1, with D maybe TRBD1 (5 bases). Material: memory CD4+ T cells sorted from blood. Subset denoted: CD45RA-negative fraction. This TCR was recovered from a man younger than 30 in good health. The CDR3 loop is CASSYSRRDRGSEAFF. CDR3 in DNA: TGTGCCAGCAGTTACTCGAGGAGGGACCGGGGCTCCGAAGCTTTCTTT.